The next 6 T cell receptor beta chains were all read from a single sample in a study of control samples from healthy donors and cancer patients. Here immunoSEQ multiplex PCR was the method, and the copy in TCRdb shows in-frame clones only, minus some. The sample holds 70,000 to 80,000 clones; roughly 82% are singletons and the top ten take around 16%. The sequenced material came from blood. These receptors all stem from a man aged 50-60 years in good health.

The chain recombines TRBV9 with TRBJ2-3; D is unresolved. The V and J ends lost 4 bases and 0 bases respectively, with 12 bases between them. The CDR3 spans 15 residues. Germline CDR1 reads SGDLS; CDR2 reads YYNGEE. The CDR3 sequence is CASSIDSSSTDTQYF. The DNA for the CDR3 is TGTGCCAGCAGCATCGACTCATCTAGCACAGATACGCAGTATTTT. The full variable domain, completed using reference TRBV9 and TRBJ2-3, is DSGVTQTPKHLITATGQRVTLRCSPRSGDLSVYWYQQSLDQGLQFLIQYYNGEERAKGNILERFSAQQFPDLHSELNLSSLELGDSALYFCASSIDSSSTDTQYFGPGTRLTVL.

The genes are TRBV28 and TRBJ2-1; 7 bases are a match to TRBD2. After removal of 8 bases from V and 8 bases from J, the junction contained 12 bases not matched to a gene. Germline V gene data show CDR1 as MDHEN and CDR2 as SYDVKM. CDR3 size: 14 residues. CDR3 sequence reads: CASWGASGMYEQFF. The CDR3 DNA reads TGTGCCAGCTGGGGTGCCAGCGGGATGTATGAGCAGTTCTTC.

J is TRBJ2-3 and V is TRBV9, with 13 bases lining up with TRBD2. V gave up 3 bases and J gave up 0 bases; unmatched junction bases: 7. This CDR3 spans 18 amino acids. Germline values: CDR1 SGDLS, CDR2 YYNGEE. This CDR3 is CASSAEGLAGRSTDTQYF. The CDR3 coding sequence is TGTGCCAGCAGCGCCGAGGGACTAGCGGGAAGGAGCACAGATACGCAGTATTTT.

The chain has TRBV11-2 and TRBJ1-3, with unresolved D. V was cut by 3 bases and J by 0 bases, with 6 bases left in between. The CDR3 covers 14 residues. Looked up from germline, CDR1 is SGHAT and CDR2 is FQNNGV. The CDR3 bases are TGTGCCAGCAGCTTGGACCCCTCTGGAAACACCATATATTTT. It codes for CASSLDPSGNTIYF. Full variable domain (missing parts from reference TRBV11-2 and TRBJ1-3): EAGVAQSPRYKIIEKRQSVAFWCNPISGHATLYWYQQILGQGPKLLIQFQNNGVVDDSQLPKDRFSAERLKGVDSTLKIQPAKLEDSAVYLCASSLDPSGNTIYFGEGSWLTVV.

About this clone itself: This specimen includes other DNA sequences encoding the same CDR3. This rearrangement joins TRBV7-9 to TRBJ2-5, with 9 nucleotides matching TRBD2. CDR1 and CDR2 (germline): SEHNR, FQNEAQ (reference sequence). With V trimmed by 3 bases and J by 5 bases, 4 bases remained unmatched. The CDR3 extends over 14 amino acids. The CDR3 DNA reads TGTGCCAGCAGCTTGCTAGCGGGAAGGGAGACCCAGTACTTC. As protein: CASSLLAGRETQYF.

The CDR3 region is CASSPGSGTDTQYF. CDR3 DNA: TGTGCCAGCAGCCCCGGGAGTGGCACAGATACGCAGTATTTT. The rearrangement joins TRBV7-9 to TRBJ2-3; D might be TRBD2 (6 bases). Trimming stripped 5 bases from V and 1 base from J, with 10 bases between. The CDR3 spans 14 residues. Germline V gene lookup returns CDR1 SEHNR and CDR2 FQNEAQ (reference sequence).